This TCR beta chain appears in the sequencing data of a study of graft-versus-host responses after intestinal transplantation. Study background: Grafts that recipients had were multivisceral, liver-intestinal, or isolated intestinal transplants. All recipients got anti-thymocyte globulin induction, then tacrolimus and steroids for 2 to 3 years. Study-wide results and limits: Detection of GvH clones occurred in recipient marrow, and some had their first appearance in ileum or blood. Association was observed between peak circulating GvH clone levels and early post-transplant HvG declines.

As concerns this clone: What it binds is not known.

Clones were sequenced by immunoSEQ multiplex PCR, and TCRdb holds only the in-frame ones, with some missing. The profile shows 75,000 to 95,000 clones, about 93% of them singletons. The source is a human donor who received an intestinal transplant. The specimen was unstimulated CD8+ T cells sorted from spleen or lymph node cells, collected before intestinal transplant.

The CDR3 DNA reads as TGTGCCTGGACCCTCCCCCGGGACAGGGGTCGGGCTGAACTCCAGCCCCAGCATTTT. This gives the protein CAWTLPRDRGRAELQPQHF. This chain uses TRBV30 with TRBJ1-5, with 10 bases matching TRBD1. The CDR3 sequence is 19 residues long. V gave up 4 bases and J gave up 7 bases; unmatched junction bases: 22. CDR1 GTSNPN and CDR2 SVGIG come from the germline V gene (reference sequence).